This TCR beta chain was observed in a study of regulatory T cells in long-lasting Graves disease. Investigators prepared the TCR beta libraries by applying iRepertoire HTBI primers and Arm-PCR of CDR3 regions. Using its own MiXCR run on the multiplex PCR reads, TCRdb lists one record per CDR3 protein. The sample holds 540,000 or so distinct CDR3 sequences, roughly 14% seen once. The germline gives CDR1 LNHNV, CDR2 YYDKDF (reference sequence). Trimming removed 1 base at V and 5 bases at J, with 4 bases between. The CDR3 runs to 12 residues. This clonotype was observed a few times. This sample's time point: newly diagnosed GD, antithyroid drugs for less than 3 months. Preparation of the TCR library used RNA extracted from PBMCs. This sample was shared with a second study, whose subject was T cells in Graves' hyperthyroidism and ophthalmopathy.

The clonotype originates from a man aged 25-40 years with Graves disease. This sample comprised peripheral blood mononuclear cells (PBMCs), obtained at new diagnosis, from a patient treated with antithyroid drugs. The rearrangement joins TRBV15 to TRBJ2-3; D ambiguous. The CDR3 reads CATSRVQDTQYF. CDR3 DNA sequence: TGTGCCACCAGCAGAGTGCAAGATACGCAGTATTTT. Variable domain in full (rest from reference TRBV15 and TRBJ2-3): DAMVIQNPRYQVTQFGKPVTLSCSQTLNHNVMYWYQQKSSQAPKLLFHYYDKDFNNEADTPDNFQSRRPNTSFCFLDIRSPGLGDTAMYLCATSRVQDTQYFGPGTRLTVL.